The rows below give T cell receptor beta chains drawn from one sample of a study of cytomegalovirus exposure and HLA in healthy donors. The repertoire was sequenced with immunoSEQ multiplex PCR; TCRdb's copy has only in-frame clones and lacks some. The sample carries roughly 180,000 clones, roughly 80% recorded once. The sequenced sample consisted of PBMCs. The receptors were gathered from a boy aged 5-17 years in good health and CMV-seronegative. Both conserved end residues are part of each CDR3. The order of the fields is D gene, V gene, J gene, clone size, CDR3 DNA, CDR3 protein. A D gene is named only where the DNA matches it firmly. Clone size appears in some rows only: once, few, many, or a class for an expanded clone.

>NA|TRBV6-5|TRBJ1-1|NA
TGTGCCAGCAGGCGCGGGGTGGGAGAGGGCACTGAAGCTTTCTTT
CASRRGVGEGTEAFF
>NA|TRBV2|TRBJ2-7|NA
TGTGCCAGCAGTGGTCAATACGAGCAGTACTTC
CASSGQYEQYF
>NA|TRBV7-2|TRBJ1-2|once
TGTGCCAGCGCTCAACAACAGTCGAACTATGGCTACACCTTC
CASAQQQSNYGYTF
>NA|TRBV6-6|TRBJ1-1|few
TGTGCCAGCAGTTCCGCCGCGGGGGAGAACACTGAAGCTTTCTTT
CASSSAAGENTEAFF
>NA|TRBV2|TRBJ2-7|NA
TGTGCCAGCAGTCCCTCAGGAGGGGCTAACGAGCAGTACTTC
CASSPSGGANEQYF
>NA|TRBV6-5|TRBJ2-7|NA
TGTGCCAGCAGCCGATCTGAAAACGCGGTCTACGAGCAGTACTTC
CASSRSENAVYEQYF
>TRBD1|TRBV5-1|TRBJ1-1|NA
TGCGCCAGCAGCTTGATAAGGGGACCCAGGGGGGCTGAAGCTTTCTTT
CASSLIRGPRGAEAFF
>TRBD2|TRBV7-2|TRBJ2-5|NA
TGTGCCAGCAGCTTAGAGCGGGACTACCCCGAAGAGACCCAGTACTTC
CASSLERDYPEETQYF
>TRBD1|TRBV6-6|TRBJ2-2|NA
TGTGCCAGCAGGGGACAGCAGGACACCGGGGAGCTGTTTTTT
CASRGQQDTGELFF
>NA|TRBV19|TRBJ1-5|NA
TGTGCCAGTAGTATACAAGGGAGCAATCGGCCCCAGCATTTT
CASSIQGSNRPQHF
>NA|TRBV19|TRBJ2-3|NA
TGTGCCAGTACCCCACGGACGGGCCAGGGTACGCAGTATTTT
CASTPRTGQGTQYF
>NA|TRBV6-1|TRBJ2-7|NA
TGTGCCAGCAGTGATTTCCCTCACGAGCAGTACTTC
CASSDFPHEQYF
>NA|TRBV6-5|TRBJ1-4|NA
TGTGCCAGCAGCAATGCGGGTGAAAAACTGTTTTTT
CASSNAGEKLFF
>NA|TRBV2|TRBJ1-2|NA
TGTGCCAGCAACGGGGGGGGTGTAAGCTACACCTTC
CASNGGGVSYTF
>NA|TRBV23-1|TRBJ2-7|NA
TGCGCCAGCAGTCAATCGTTGTCTCCCTCCTACGAGCAGTACTTC
CASSQSLSPSYEQYF
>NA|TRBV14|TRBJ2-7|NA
TGTGCCAGCAGCCAAGCCAACTACGAGCAGTACTTC
CASSQANYEQYF
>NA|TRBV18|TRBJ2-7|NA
TGTGCCAGCTCACGCAGGGAGGACGGGGGCTACGAGCAGTACTTC
CASSRREDGGYEQYF
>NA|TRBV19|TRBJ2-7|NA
TGTGCCAGTACCAAGACAGGATACCCCTACGAGCAGTACTTC
CASTKTGYPYEQYF
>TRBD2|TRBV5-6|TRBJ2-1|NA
TGTGCCAGCAGCTCCCCGGGACTAGCGGGATACAATGAGCAGTTCTTC
CASSSPGLAGYNEQFF
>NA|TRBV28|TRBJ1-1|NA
TGTGCCAGCAGTTTTGGGTACGGGGGAAACACTGAAGCTTTCTTT
CASSFGYGGNTEAFF
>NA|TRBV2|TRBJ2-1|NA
TGTGCCAGTCCGTCAGGTCCCGCGACGAAAAATGAGCAGTTCTTC
CASPSGPATKNEQFF
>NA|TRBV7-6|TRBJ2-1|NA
TGTGCCAGCAGCTTCGGACAGACCCCCTCGTACGGCTCCTACAATGAGCAGTTCTTC
CASSFGQTPSYGSYNEQFF
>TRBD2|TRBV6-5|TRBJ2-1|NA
TGTGCCAGCAGCCACACGGGGACTAGCGGAAATGAGCAGTTCTTC
CASSHTGTSGNEQFF
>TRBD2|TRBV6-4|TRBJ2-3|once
TGTGCCAGCAGTCGGACTAGCGGGGGCACAGATACGCAGTATTTT
CASSRTSGGTDTQYF
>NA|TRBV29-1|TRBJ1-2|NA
TGCAGCGTTTCTTCCACGACAGGTGATTATGGCTACACCTTC
CSVSSTTGDYGYTF
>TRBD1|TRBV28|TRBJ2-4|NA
TGTGCCAGCAGGATGGACAGGCGCATAGGGAGCATTCAGTACTTC
CASRMDRRIGSIQYF
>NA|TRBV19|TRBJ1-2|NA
TGTGCCAGTAGTACGTTCGGGGAGTACGGCTACACCTTC
CASSTFGEYGYTF
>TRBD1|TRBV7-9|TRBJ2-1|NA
TGTGCCAGCAGCGACCAACAGGGGAGCTCCTACAATGAGCAGTTCTTC
CASSDQQGSSYNEQFF
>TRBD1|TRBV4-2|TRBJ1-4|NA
TGTGCCAGCAGCCCGTCCACAGGGGAGGTTTATGAAAAACTGTTTTTT
CASSPSTGEVYEKLFF
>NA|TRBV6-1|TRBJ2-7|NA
TGTGCCAGCAGTGGCCCAGGCCCCAGTTTGTACGAGCAGTACTTC
CASSGPGPSLYEQYF
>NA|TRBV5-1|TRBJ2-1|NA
TGCGCCAGCACCGTATCAGGGGTCGATGAGCAGTTCTTC
CASTVSGVDEQFF
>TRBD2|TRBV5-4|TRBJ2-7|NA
TGTGCCAGCAGCGCGGGACTAGCGGGAGTTATGACGTCCTACGAGCAGTACTTC
CASSAGLAGVMTSYEQYF
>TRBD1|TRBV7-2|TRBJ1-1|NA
TGTGCCAGCAGCTCGACAGGGGTGGTCACTGAAGCTTTCTTT
CASSSTGVVTEAFF
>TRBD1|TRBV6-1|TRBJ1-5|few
TGTGCCAGCGGGACCGGGACAGGGAGCAATCAGCCCCAGCATTTT
CASGTGTGSNQPQHF
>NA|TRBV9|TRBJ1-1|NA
TGTGCCAGCGCCCCGGGAAACACTGAAGCTTTCTTT
CASAPGNTEAFF
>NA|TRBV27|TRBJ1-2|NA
TGTGCCAGCAGCCTAACCCAAGGACAGTCGTACGTTGGCTACACCTTC
CASSLTQGQSYVGYTF
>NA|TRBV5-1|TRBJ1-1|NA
TGCGCCAGCAGCTTGGGGACGGGACAAGTCATGAACACTGAAGCTTTCTTT
CASSLGTGQVMNTEAFF
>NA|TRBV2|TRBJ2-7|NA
TGTGCCAGCAGTAACCTCAACTACGAGCAGTACTTC
CASSNLNYEQYF
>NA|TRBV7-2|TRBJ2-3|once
TGTGCCAGCAGCCTAAGCACAGATACGCAGTATTTT
CASSLSTDTQYF
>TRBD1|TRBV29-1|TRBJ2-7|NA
TGCAGCGTTCTCAAACAGGGGGGTTTGTCCTACGAGCAGTACTTC
CSVLKQGGLSYEQYF
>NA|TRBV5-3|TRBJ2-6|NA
TGTGCCAGAAGCCGGGTAGAGCCCTTGGCCAACGTCCTGACTTTC
CARSRVEPLANVLTF
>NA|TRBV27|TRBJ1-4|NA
TGTGCCAGCAGTCCCATGAATGAAAAACTGTTTTTT
CASSPMNEKLFF
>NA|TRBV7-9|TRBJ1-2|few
TGTGCCAGCAGCTTCCCCCTAGAAACTAACTATGGCTACACCTTC
CASSFPLETNYGYTF
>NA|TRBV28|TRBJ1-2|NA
TGTGCCAGCAACTCCCCTAGGGGCTACACCTTC
CASNSPRGYTF
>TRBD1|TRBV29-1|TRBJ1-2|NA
TGCAGCGTTGAAAGGGGACAGGGAGGTCATGGCTACACCTTC
CSVERGQGGHGYTF
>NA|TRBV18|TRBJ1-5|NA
TGTGCCAGCTCACCAACCGGGGGTACGCCCCAGCATTTT
CASSPTGGTPQHF
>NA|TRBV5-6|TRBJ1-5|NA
TGTGCCAGCAGCTTTTGGAAAGGGGAACAGCCCCAGCATTTT
CASSFWKGEQPQHF
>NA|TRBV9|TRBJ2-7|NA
TGTGCCAGCAGCGTAGCGGGGTTGAGCTCCTACGAGCAGTACTTC
CASSVAGLSSYEQYF
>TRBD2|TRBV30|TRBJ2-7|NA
TGTGCCTGGAGTGTATGGGGGGGTTCCTACGAGCAGTACTTC
CAWSVWGGSYEQYF
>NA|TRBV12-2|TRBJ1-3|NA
TGTGCAAGTCGCTTAAGGTTCGGGATTACTGGAAACACCATATATTTT
CASRLRFGITGNTIYF